These 16 T cell receptor beta chains were sequenced from one sample in a study of T cell repertoires in cytomegalovirus infection. These receptors have no known antigen. One entry per CDR3 protein, called by TCRdb with MiXCR from the reads. The profile shows approximately 280,000 distinct CDR3 sequences, approximately 22% of them singletons. The sample was cultured PBMCs, taken from culture after CMV antigen stimulation. These receptors all stem from a human donor in good health (CMV status not recorded). Some clones in this sample may be carry-over from other donors' samples.

The chain combines TRBV12-3 or TRBV12-4 with TRBJ1-2; weak D call: TRBD1 (5 bases). With 6 bases removed from V and 2 bases from J, the gap between germline ends came to 19 bases. The CDR3 runs 16 residues. The CDR3: CASSRTDRFRNYGYTF. The CDR3 DNA reads TGTGCCAGCAGCCGCACCGACAGATTCAGGAACTATGGCTACACCTTC.

This clonotype was seen a few times. The rearrangement links TRBV20-1 to TRBJ2-7, with a tentative D call TRBD2 (6 bases). Germline CDR1 is DFQATT and CDR2 is SNEGSKA (reference sequence). Between the trimmed V and J ends, which lost 5 bases and 2 bases, there was a span of 16 bases. The CDR3 is made up of 14 amino acids. DNA for the CDR3: TGCAGTGCTGCCCTCGGGAGTGGAACCTACGAGCAGTACTTC. Translating it yields CSAALGSGTYEQYF.

V usage is TRBV6-2 or TRBV6-3 and J usage is TRBJ2-7; 8 bases align to TRBD1. CDR3 length equals 12 residues. J was trimmed by 6 bases and V by 4 bases; bases with no gene match: 2. Germline assignment: CDR1 MNHEY and CDR2 SVGEGT. The CDR3 nucleotides read TGTGCCAGCAGTTTACAGGGGGGCGAGCAGTACGTC. Protein: CASSLQGGEQYV.

The CDR3 DNA follows: TGTGCCAGCAGCTTAGACGGGGGCCGGGGTGGGACCCAGTACTTC. Translation gives CASSLDGGRGGTQYF. This rearrangement joins TRBV7-2 to TRBJ2-5; tentatively, D is TRBD1 or TRBD2 (6 bases each). CDR3 length equals 15 residues. Trimming pared 1 base from V and 7 bases from J, leaving 16 bases between. The V gene's germline CDR1 is SGHTA and CDR2 FQGNSA.

The rearrangement links TRBV6-5 to TRBJ2-5; D gene ambiguous. Germline V lookup: CDR1 MNHEY, CDR2 SVGAGI. V was pared by 1 base and J by 13 bases, with 19 bases between. The CDR3 covers 14 residues. CDR3 region: CASSYLQGTPRRYF. The CDR3 DNA reads TGTGCCAGCAGTTACTTACAAGGAACTCCCAGGCGGTACTTC.

This clonotype was recorded at least ten times. The CDR3 coding sequence is TGTGCCAGCAGCTTAGATGCGGGAGGGACCACAGATACGCAGTATTTT. This codes for CASSLDAGGTTDTQYF. J is TRBJ2-3 and V is TRBV7-2, with 9 positions matching TRBD2. CDR1 and CDR2 (germline): SGHTA, FQGNSA. The V gene end was trimmed by 1 base and the J gene end by 2 bases; junction bases not matched to a gene: 4. The CDR3 has 16 amino acids.

This clonotype was seen more than once but under ten times. This CDR3 is CASERIKGETQYF. The CDR3 bases are TGTGCCAGCGAAAGGATAAAGGGGGAGACCCAGTACTTC. V and J are TRBV11-2 and TRBJ2-5, with D possibly TRBD1 on 5 matching bases. CDR1 is SGHAT, CDR2 FQNNGV, per germline. This CDR3 is 13 amino acids long. Trimming took off 8 bases at V and 5 bases at J, with 15 bases between the two ends.

The rearrangement links TRBV18 to TRBJ1-1, with D maybe TRBD1 (6 bases). This CDR3 region has 15 residues. V lost 2 bases to trimming and J lost 4 bases, with 14 bases between them. Germline CDR1 and CDR2: KGHSH and LQKENI. CDR3 bases: TGTGCCAGCTCACCAACCCAGGGGTGGGTCACTGAAGCTTTCTTT. It translates to CASSPTQGWVTEAFF.

This clonotype appeared a few times. CDR3 region: CAGRLAGTDTQYF. The CDR3 coding sequence is TGTGCCGGCCGACTAGCGGGGACCGATACGCAGTATTTT. This rearrangement joins TRBV6-1 to TRBJ2-3, with 11 bases that match TRBD2. The V segment lost 11 bases and the J segment 6 bases; nucleotides outside the gene matches: 7. Germline V gene sequence: CDR1 MNHNS, CDR2 SASEGT. The CDR3 is made up of 13 amino acids.

This clonotype was seen at least ten times. The rearrangement joins TRBV7-6 to TRBJ2-1; the D is unclear. The CDR3 has 13 residues. CDR1 and CDR2 (germline): SGHVS, FNYEAQ. Deletions cut 2 bases from V and 7 bases from J, with 9 bases between. This chain's CDR3 is CASSLRLGNEQFF. In DNA, the CDR3 is TGTGCCAGCAGCTTACGACTGGGGAATGAGCAGTTCTTC.

The chain links TRBV10-3 to TRBJ1-6, with D unresolved. This CDR3 has 15 amino acids. The germline CDR1 and CDR2 sequences are ENHRY and SYGVKD. The ends were cut back, 2 bases at V and 7 bases at J, with 12 bases in the middle. The CDR3 protein is CAISEPRRKNSPLHF. CDR3 nucleotides: TGTGCCATCAGTGAGCCGAGAAGAAAGAATTCACCCCTCCACTTT.

This clonotype showed up just a few times. The rearrangement joins TRBV24-1 to TRBJ2-1, with TRBD2 matching 7 bases. The CDR3 is made up of 13 amino acids. V was pared by 9 bases and J by 3 bases, with 4 bases of the junction left unmatched. The germline gives CDR1 KGHDR, CDR2 SFDVKD. In DNA form, the CDR3 reads TGTGCCACCGGGCGCGGGGGCTACAATGAGCAGTTCTTC. It translates to CATGRGGYNEQFF.

The J gene is TRBJ2-5, the V gene TRBV12-3 or TRBV12-4; 12 bases align to TRBD2. The V and J ends lost 5 bases and 3 bases, in that order; junction bases with no gene match: 13. The CDR3 runs 18 residues. CDR3 in amino acids: CASSPRLAGDGREETQYF. The CDR3, as DNA: TGTGCCAGCAGTCCGCGACTAGCGGGAGACGGTAGGGAAGAGACCCAGTACTTC.

This clonotype was detected only a few times. The chain links TRBV4-1 to TRBJ2-3; 7 bases are a match to TRBD1. The CDR3 loop spans 18 amino acids. In germline, CDR1 is MGHRA, CDR2 YSYEKL. V was pared by 0 bases and J by 5 bases, with 14 bases of the junction left unmatched. In DNA, the CDR3 is TGCGCCAGCAGCCAAGATATTGGGGCAGGGGGTCATGAAGATACGCAGTATTTT. Residues: CASSQDIGAGGHEDTQYF.

In this sample, this clonotype turned up many times. V gene TRBV7-2 combines with J gene TRBJ2-1; 10 positions match TRBD2. Unmatched junction bases numbered 8, after V lost 5 bases and J lost 7 bases. CDR1 and CDR2 from the germline V gene are SGHTA and FQGNSA. The length of the CDR3 is 15 residues. CDR3 DNA: TGTGCCAGCAGCGACCGCAGGACTAGCGGTAATGAGCAGTTCTTC. Translated, it gives CASSDRRTSGNEQFF.

This clonotype was seen ten or more times. J is TRBJ2-7 and V is TRBV28, with 9 bases matching TRBD1. After removal of 7 bases from V and 5 bases from J, the junction contained 9 bases not matched to a gene. Germline V gene data show CDR1 as MDHEN and CDR2 as SYDVKM. The CDR3 contains 14 residues. In nucleotides, the CDR3 is TGTGCCAGCATCGCCGGGACAGGGTTCCACGAGCAGTACTTC. Translation gives CASIAGTGFHEQYF.